The rows below give T cell receptor beta chains drawn from one sample of a study of T cell clonotyping in hematopoietic cell transplantation. Measured with immunoSEQ multiplex PCR; TCRdb has only the in-frame clones, and not every one. The sample includes some 40,000 clones, 85% of them seen just once. The sample in question was peripheral blood mononuclear cells, obtained before stem cell transplant. The receptors shown here come from a man aged 55 to 70 with acute myeloid leukemia. Some clones in this sample may be carry-over from other donors' samples. Both conserved end residues are trimmed from each CDR3. Expanded clones get a size class; other rows say once, few or many, or leave the size out.

J gene,clone size,V gene,CDR3 protein
TRBJ1-2,few,TRBV19,ASSVTGKNNYGYT
TRBJ2-7,-,TRBV19,ASNTPGQGIEQY
TRBJ2-3,-,TRBV6-1,ASSESGVSTDTQY
TRBJ1-2,-,TRBV5-4,ASSSGTANYGYT
TRBJ1-3,few,TRBV7-9,ASSSSGSSGNTIY
TRBJ2-3,-,TRBV7-6,ASSSGLGNADTQY
TRBJ1-2,-,TRBV7-6,ASSLVPLTGVYGYT
TRBJ1-5,-,TRBV9,ASSAGQGDQPQH
TRBJ2-3,once,TRBV19,ASSTGQGLGDTQY
TRBJ1-5,-,TRBV28,ASSPVRQGSNQPQH
TRBJ1-2,-,TRBV19,ASSIIQARESYGYT
TRBJ2-1,-,TRBV20-1,SARDNGEQF
TRBJ1-2,-,TRBV5-1,ASTLRDSNYGYT
TRBJ1-5,-,TRBV28,ASRRLRQEHQPQH
TRBJ1-2,-,TRBV27,ASSPHLTRYRGINYGYT
TRBJ2-7,-,TRBV30,AWSRDRGSYEQY
TRBJ2-7,-,TRBV7-8,ASSHDRGQEQY
TRBJ1-1,-,TRBV11-2,ASSLEAGGDTEAF
TRBJ1-2,-,TRBV2,ASRMTGPDYGYT